This T cell receptor beta chain was observed in a study of T cell repertoires in cytomegalovirus infection. Study as a whole: Indications of both CMV infection and matching HLA type were provided by public TCR beta signatures.

Study results and caveats: Cumulative frequency of public TCR beta families picked out carriers of CMV plus the relevant HLA. Clonotype analysis showed dominance of the ex vivo response by HLA-C-restricted CMV-specific TCR beta clonotypes.

In regard to this clonotype: What it binds is unknown.

Germline V gene sequence: CDR1 ENHRY, CDR2 SYGVKD. CDR3 length: 14 amino acids. The trim removed 6 bases at V and 4 bases at J, leaving 6 bases unmatched. One entry per CDR3 protein results from TCRdb running MiXCR on the reads. The table includes 700,000 to 900,000 distinct CDR3 sequences, 25% to 35% detected once. This sample comprised cultured CD8+ T cells from PBMCs, obtained from culture after CMV antigen stimulation. This chain joins TRBV10-3 and TRBJ2-1, with 7 bases lining up with TRBD1. The TCR originated in a human donor in good health (CMV status not recorded). Some clones in this sample may be carry-over from other donors' samples. CDR3 amino acids: CAISPSDRYNEQFF. The CDR3 DNA is TGTGCCATCAGCCCCTCGGACAGGTACAATGAGCAGTTCTTC.